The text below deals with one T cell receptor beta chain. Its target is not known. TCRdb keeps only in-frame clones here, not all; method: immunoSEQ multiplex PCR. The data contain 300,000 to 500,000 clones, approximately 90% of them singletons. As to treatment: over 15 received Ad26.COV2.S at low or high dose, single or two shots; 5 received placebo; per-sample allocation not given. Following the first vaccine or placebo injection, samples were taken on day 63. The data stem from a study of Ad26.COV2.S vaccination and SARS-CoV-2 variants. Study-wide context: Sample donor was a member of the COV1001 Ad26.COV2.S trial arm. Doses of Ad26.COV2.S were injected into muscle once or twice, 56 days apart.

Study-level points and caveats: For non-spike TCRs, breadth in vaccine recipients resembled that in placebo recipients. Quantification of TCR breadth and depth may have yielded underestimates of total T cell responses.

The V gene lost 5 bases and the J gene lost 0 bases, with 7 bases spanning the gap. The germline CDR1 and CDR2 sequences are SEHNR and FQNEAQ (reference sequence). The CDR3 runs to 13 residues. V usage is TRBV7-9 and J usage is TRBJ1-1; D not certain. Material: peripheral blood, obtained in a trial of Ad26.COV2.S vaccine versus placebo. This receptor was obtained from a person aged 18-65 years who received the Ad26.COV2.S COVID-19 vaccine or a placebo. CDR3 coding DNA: TGTGCCAGCAGCCCTCAGTTGAACACTGAAGCTTTCTTT. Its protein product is CASSPQLNTEAFF. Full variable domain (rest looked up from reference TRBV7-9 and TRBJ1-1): DTGVSQNPRHKITKRGQNVTFRCDPISEHNRLYWYRQTLGQGPEFLTYFQNEAQLEKSRLLSDRFSAERPKGSFSTLEIQRTEQGDSAMYLCASSPQLNTEAFFGQGTRLTVV.